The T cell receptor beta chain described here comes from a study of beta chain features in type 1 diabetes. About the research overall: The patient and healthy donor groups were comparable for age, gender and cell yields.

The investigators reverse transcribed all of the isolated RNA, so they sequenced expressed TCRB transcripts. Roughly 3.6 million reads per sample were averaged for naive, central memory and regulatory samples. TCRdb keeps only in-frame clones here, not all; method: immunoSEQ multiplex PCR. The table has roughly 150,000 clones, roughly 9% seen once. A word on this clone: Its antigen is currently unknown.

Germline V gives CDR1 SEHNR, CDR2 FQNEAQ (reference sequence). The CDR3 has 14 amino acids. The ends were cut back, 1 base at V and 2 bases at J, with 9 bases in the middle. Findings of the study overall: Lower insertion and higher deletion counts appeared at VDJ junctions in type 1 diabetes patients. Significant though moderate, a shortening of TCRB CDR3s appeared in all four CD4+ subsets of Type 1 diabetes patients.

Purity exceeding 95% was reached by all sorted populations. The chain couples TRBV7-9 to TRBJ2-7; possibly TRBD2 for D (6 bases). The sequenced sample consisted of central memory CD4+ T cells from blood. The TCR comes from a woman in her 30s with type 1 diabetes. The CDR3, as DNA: TGTGCCAGCAGCTTAGTAACGGGAGCCTACGAGCAGTACTTC. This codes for CASSLVTGAYEQYF. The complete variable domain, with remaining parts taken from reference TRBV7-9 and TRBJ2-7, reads DTGVSQNPRHKITKRGQNVTFRCDPISEHNRLYWYRQTLGQGPEFLTYFQNEAQLEKSRLLSDRFSAERPKGSFSTLEIQRTEQGDSAMYLCASSLVTGAYEQYFGPGTRLTVT.